A selection of T cell receptor beta chains follows, all from one sample in a study of T cell repertoires in cytomegalovirus infection. TCRdb analysed the reads with MiXCR anew, one entry per CDR3 protein. The sample has roughly 200,000 distinct CDR3 sequences, 7.5% to 10% seen once. Input material: PBMCs. Every receptor here comes from a human donor in good health (CMV status not recorded). Some clones in this sample may be carry-over from other donors' samples. Both conserved end residues are trimmed from each CDR3. Each record gives: V gene, J gene, CDR3 protein.

V: TRBV7-3
J: TRBJ2-1
CDR3: ASSLIFPPNPGNEQF

V: TRBV6-6
J: TRBJ1-3
CDR3: ASSYLSGASGNTIY

V: TRBV7-6
J: TRBJ2-7
CDR3: ASSFGDEQY

V: TRBV19
J: TRBJ2-7
CDR3: ASRINRGSNEQY

V: TRBV28
J: TRBJ2-7
CDR3: ASRARDEQY

V: TRBV7-8
J: TRBJ1-5
CDR3: ASSLPGRPQH

V: TRBV28
J: TRBJ2-7
CDR3: ASSLSPRTTVEQY

V: TRBV28
J: TRBJ1-2
CDR3: ASSSTGTNGYT

V: TRBV20-1
J: TRBJ2-2
CDR3: SASRGGRPTGELF

V: TRBV7-2
J: TRBJ1-5
CDR3: ASNSGQVNQPQH

V: TRBV12-3/TRBV12-4
J: TRBJ1-2
CDR3: ASSPGREKRGYT

V: TRBV18
J: TRBJ1-1
CDR3: ASSQTGSNTEAF

V: TRBV7-2
J: TRBJ2-7
CDR3: ASSYRGYEQY

V: TRBV7-2
J: TRBJ2-5
CDR3: ASSLGGTSKTQY

V: TRBV20-1
J: TRBJ2-5
CDR3: SAGTMDGQETQY

V: TRBV6-2/TRBV6-3
J: TRBJ2-1
CDR3: ASSYSYSSYNEQF

V: TRBV7-6
J: TRBJ1-6
CDR3: ASSPRESSYNSPLH

V: TRBV5-6
J: TRBJ1-1
CDR3: ASSPGQGYLAF

V: TRBV5-1
J: TRBJ2-7
CDR3: ASSLGRGLSYEQY

V: TRBV7-2
J: TRBJ2-1
CDR3: ASSPDGRGLGGDNEQF

V: TRBV7-9
J: TRBJ2-2
CDR3: ASSPGLAGGKTGELF

V: TRBV20-1
J: TRBJ2-1
CDR3: SAPSLAGAPGEQF

V: TRBV28
J: TRBJ1-6
CDR3: ASSSGQFTLH

V: TRBV25-1
J: TRBJ2-3
CDR3: ASSDQGAEDTQY

V: TRBV29-1
J: TRBJ1-2
CDR3: SVSGQGARGYT

V: TRBV20-1
J: TRBJ1-2
CDR3: SASVLDRGYGYT

V: TRBV20-1
J: TRBJ1-4
CDR3: SARSGTGGRNEKLF

V: TRBV4-3
J: TRBJ1-3
CDR3: ASSSHRGSGNTIY

V: TRBV7-6
J: TRBJ2-3
CDR3: ASSRGSAATQY

V: TRBV11-2
J: TRBJ2-7
CDR3: ASSFGLAGEQY

V: TRBV7-2
J: TRBJ2-1
CDR3: ASSLTWYNEQF

V: TRBV7-6
J: TRBJ2-7
CDR3: ASSAQTGWGSEQY

V: TRBV7-2
J: TRBJ2-7
CDR3: ASSLAGRVNEQY

V: TRBV7-2
J: TRBJ1-2
CDR3: ASSRENYGYT

V: TRBV7-2
J: TRBJ2-1
CDR3: ASSTHDRSGGNEQF

V: TRBV14
J: TRBJ1-3
CDR3: ASSQDSFLGNTIY

V: TRBV18
J: TRBJ1-2
CDR3: ASSPRSRGRHSDGYT

V: TRBV6-2/TRBV6-3
J: TRBJ1-5
CDR3: ASSYETGYNQPQH

V: TRBV11-2
J: TRBJ2-5
CDR3: ASSPKLAGGSKETQY

V: TRBV6-4
J: TRBJ2-3
CDR3: ASSVGLAGGGEATDTQY

V: TRBV7-9
J: TRBJ1-2
CDR3: ASSLSSLGTQGGYT

V: TRBV5-4
J: TRBJ1-5
CDR3: ASSWGGGGAGQPQH

V: TRBV7-2
J: TRBJ1-2
CDR3: ASSLALNTNYGYT

V: TRBV6-5
J: TRBJ1-5
CDR3: ASSIRQGLNQPQH

V: TRBV7-9
J: TRBJ2-5
CDR3: ASSFLEQETQY

V: TRBV5-4
J: TRBJ1-2
CDR3: ASSLVQSTYGYT

V: TRBV5-1
J: TRBJ2-1
CDR3: ASSLNRGNEQF

V: TRBV25-1
J: TRBJ1-2
CDR3: ASSGQGAIGYT

V: TRBV7-2
J: TRBJ1-2
CDR3: ASVESGGGYGYT

V: TRBV11-2
J: TRBJ2-3
CDR3: ASSLSIGTDTQY

V: TRBV28
J: TRBJ2-2
CDR3: ASSSIPGQGALTNTGELF

V: TRBV18
J: TRBJ1-2
CDR3: ASSPTQGNYGYT

V: TRBV15
J: TRBJ1-5
CDR3: ATRISGGQSNQPQH

V: TRBV29-1
J: TRBJ1-2
CDR3: SVGRTNYGYT